This note documents a single TCR beta chain sequence. Its specificity is not known. The data belong to a study of T-cell memory formation after mild COVID-19. Study information: TCR clusters showed largely donor specificity.

TCRdb reprocessed the 5' RACE reads with MiXCR, giving one entry per CDR3 protein. The table lists approximately 150,000 distinct CDR3 sequences, over 6% of them singletons. Findings and limits, study-wide: Contracting clones from day 15 to 85 showed balanced CD4/CD8; later expanders favored CD4+.

Germline V gene sequence: CDR1 SGHAT, CDR2 FQNNGV. This CDR3 spans 15 amino acids. V lost 2 bases and J lost 0, with 11 bases in between. What was sequenced was PBMCs or a T cell subset sorted from them (not recorded which). The sequence derives from an adult woman who had mild COVID-19 (a few samples of this study predate the infection). Cell type and time point are not known. This rearrangement joins TRBV11-2 to TRBJ2-7; possibly TRBD1 or TRBD2 for D (5 bases each). CDR3 nucleotide sequence: TGTGCCAGCAGCTTACAGGGACCCACCTCCTACGAGCAGTACTTC. This gives the protein CASSLQGPTSYEQYF.